Listed below are T cell receptor beta chains from one sample, sequenced in a study of shared T cell receptors in the human thymus. TCRdb's copy holds only in-frame clones and misses some; the assay was immunoSEQ multiplex PCR. Seen here are hundreds of thousands of clones, 88% observed once, and the top ten hold around 0.0099%. These data were likewise used in another study, on human thymus T cells.

Specimen: thymocytes. All receptors come from a boy under two years old with a congenital heart defect. CDR3s include the opening cysteine and the closing phenylalanine or tryptophan. Each record gives: D gene, J gene, V gene, clone size, CDR3 DNA, CDR3 protein. The D gene is left open where the match is weak. For some rows the clone size is stated as once, few or many, or as a class when expanded; others skip it.

D: .
J: TRBJ2-5
V: TRBV29-1
size: .
DNA: TGCAGCGTCAGGGGGCTAGCGGAAGAGACCCAGTACTTC
CDR3: CSVRGLAEETQYF

D: TRBD1
J: TRBJ1-1
V: TRBV10-1
size: .
DNA: TGCGCCAGCAGTCCGGGACAGACCCACACTGAAGCTTTCTTT
CDR3: CASSPGQTHTEAFF

D: .
J: TRBJ2-5
V: TRBV4-3
size: .
DNA: TGCGCCAGCAGCCCTCGTCTTAAAGAGACCCAGTACTTC
CDR3: CASSPRLKETQYF

D: .
J: TRBJ2-2
V: TRBV7-7
size: .
DNA: TGTGCCAGCAGCTTAAGAGGCAGGGCGAACACCGGGGAGCTGTTTTTT
CDR3: CASSLRGRANTGELFF

D: TRBD2
J: TRBJ2-7
V: TRBV7-2
size: .
DNA: TGTGCCAGCAGTCGCCCTAGCGGAACGGCGCCGCACGAGCAGTACTTC
CDR3: CASSRPSGTAPHEQYF

D: TRBD2
J: TRBJ2-3
V: TRBV18
size: .
DNA: TGTGCCAGCTCACTAGCGGGATGGGAAGATACGCAGTATTTT
CDR3: CASSLAGWEDTQYF

D: TRBD1
J: TRBJ1-5
V: TRBV29-1
size: .
DNA: TGCAGCGTCACAGGGGGCGAGGGGAGCAATCAGCCCCAGCATTTT
CDR3: CSVTGGEGSNQPQHF

D: TRBD2
J: TRBJ2-2
V: TRBV4-3
size: .
DNA: TGCGCCAGCAGCACCCGACTCGGACTAGCGGGGGAAAGGGGCACCGGGGAGCTGTTTTTT
CDR3: CASSTRLGLAGERGTGELFF

D: TRBD2
J: TRBJ2-1
V: TRBV9
size: .
DNA: TGTGCCAGCAGCGTAGGTGGGGGAAGCGGGAGCTCCTACAATGAGCAGTTCTTC
CDR3: CASSVGGGSGSSYNEQFF

D: TRBD2
J: TRBJ2-7
V: TRBV25-1
size: .
DNA: TGTGCCAGCAGTAGCATTAGCGGGCAGATCTACGAGCAGTACTTC
CDR3: CASSSISGQIYEQYF

D: .
J: TRBJ2-1
V: TRBV7-3
size: .
DNA: TGTGCCAGCAGCTTAAGGGCCCCTCGGGGTTCTTCCTGGGAGTTGCCCTACAATGAGCAGTTCTTC
CDR3: CASSLRAPRGSSWELPYNEQFF

D: .
J: TRBJ2-4
V: TRBV18
size: few
DNA: TGTGCCAGCTCACCATACCCCACCTACAAGGAGGCCAAAAACATTCAGTACTTC
CDR3: CASSPYPTYKEAKNIQYF

D: .
J: TRBJ1-5
V: TRBV5-8
size: .
DNA: TGTGCCAGCACCTCCGTCAGTCAGCCCCAGCATTTT
CDR3: CASTSVSQPQHF

D: TRBD2
J: TRBJ2-3
V: TRBV5-1
size: .
DNA: TGCGCCAGCAGCCGCAGGCCCATAGGACTAGCGGGAACCAGGGCCACAGATACGCAGTATTTT
CDR3: CASSRRPIGLAGTRATDTQYF

D: TRBD2
J: TRBJ2-1
V: TRBV7-2
size: .
DNA: TGTGCCAGCAGCTTCCCTAGCGGCCCCTCCTACAATGAGCAGTTCTTC
CDR3: CASSFPSGPSYNEQFF

D: TRBD2
J: TRBJ2-1
V: TRBV5-6
size: .
DNA: TGTGCCAGCAGCCAGCGGGACGCGAGTGGTGAGCAGTTCTTC
CDR3: CASSQRDASGEQFF